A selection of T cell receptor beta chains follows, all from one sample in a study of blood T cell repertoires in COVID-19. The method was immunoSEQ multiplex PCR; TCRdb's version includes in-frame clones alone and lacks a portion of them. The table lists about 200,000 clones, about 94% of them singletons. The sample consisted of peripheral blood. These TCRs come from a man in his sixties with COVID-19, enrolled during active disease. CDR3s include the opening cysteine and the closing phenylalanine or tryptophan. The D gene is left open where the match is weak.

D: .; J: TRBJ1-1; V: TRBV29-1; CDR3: CSVAYQPGGTEAFF
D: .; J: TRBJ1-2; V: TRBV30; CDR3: CAWSVSHYGYTF
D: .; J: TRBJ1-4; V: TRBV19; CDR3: CASSISSNEKLFF
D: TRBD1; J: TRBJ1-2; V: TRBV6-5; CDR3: CASSYGDRGYGYTF
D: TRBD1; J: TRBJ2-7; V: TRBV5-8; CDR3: CASSWDSKISYEQYF
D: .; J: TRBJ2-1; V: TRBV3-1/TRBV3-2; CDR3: CASSQARAAVLYNEQFF
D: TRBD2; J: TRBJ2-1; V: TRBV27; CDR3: CASSPGLAGAGEQFF
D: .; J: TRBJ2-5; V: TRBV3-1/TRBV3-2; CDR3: CASSQGGLTNRETQYF
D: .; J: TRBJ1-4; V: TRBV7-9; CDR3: CASSLGGGVVEKLFF
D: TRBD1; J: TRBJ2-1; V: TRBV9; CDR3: CASSVGGQLNEQFF
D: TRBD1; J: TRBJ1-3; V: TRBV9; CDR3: CASRGLDRAIYF
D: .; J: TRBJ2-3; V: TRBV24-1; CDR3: CATSDLLGTDTQYF
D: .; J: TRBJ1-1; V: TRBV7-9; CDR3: CASSQQGVTEAFF
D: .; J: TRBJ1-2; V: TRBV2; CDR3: CASTPRGISGGYTF
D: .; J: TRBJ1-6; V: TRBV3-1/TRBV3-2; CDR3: CASSQLAGSPSPLHF
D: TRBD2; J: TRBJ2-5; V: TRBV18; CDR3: CASSPRTSGQETQYF
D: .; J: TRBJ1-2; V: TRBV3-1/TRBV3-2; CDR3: CASSQGTTYGYTF
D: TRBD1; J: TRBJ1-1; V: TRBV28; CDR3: CASSHRGLTEAFF
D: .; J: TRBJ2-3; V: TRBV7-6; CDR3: CASSRLDTTDTQYF
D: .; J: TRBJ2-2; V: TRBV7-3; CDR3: CASSLTGGTGELFF
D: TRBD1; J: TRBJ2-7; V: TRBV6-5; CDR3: CASSTQTGDYYEQYF
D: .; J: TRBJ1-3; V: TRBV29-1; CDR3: CSVGDRTGNTIYF
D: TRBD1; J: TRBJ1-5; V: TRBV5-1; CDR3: CASSLGGTGNQPQHF
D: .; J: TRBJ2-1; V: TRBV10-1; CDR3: CASSEAGTSYNEQFF
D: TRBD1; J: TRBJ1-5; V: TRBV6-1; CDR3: CASSVGQNLLSNQPQHF
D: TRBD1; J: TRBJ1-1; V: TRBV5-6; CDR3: CASSAAGTGVPKAFF
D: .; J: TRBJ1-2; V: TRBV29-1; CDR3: CSVEIGQTLNYGYTF
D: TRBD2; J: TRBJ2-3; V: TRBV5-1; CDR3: CASSLASGTSTDTQYF
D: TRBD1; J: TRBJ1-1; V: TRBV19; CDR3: CASSIAGTGGVNTEAFF
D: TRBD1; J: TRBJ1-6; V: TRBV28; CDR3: CASSLDRVASPLHF
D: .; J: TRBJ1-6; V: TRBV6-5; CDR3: CASGSRVSGNSPLHF
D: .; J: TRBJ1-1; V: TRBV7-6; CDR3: CASSLGWGAGTEAFF
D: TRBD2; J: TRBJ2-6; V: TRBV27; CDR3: CASIGLAGGAGANVLTF
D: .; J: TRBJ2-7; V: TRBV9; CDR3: CASSVGGGESYEQYF
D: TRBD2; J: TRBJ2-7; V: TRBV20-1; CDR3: CSASMRLAGGKYEQYF
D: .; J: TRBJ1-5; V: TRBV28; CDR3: CVSGQMNQPQHF
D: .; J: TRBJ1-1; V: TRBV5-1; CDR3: CASSPNMNTEAFF
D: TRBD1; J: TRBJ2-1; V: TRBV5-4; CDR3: CASGPRTGDANEQFF
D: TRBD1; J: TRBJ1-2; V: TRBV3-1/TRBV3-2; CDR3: CASSQEDLVGQNGYTF
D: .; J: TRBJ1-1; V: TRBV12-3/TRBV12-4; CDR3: CASSPDREAFF
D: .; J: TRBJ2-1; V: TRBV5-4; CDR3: CASSLRHYNEQFF
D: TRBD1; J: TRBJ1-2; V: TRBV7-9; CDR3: CASSLVEGADGYTF
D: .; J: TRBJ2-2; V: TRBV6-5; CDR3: CASSYQGLNTGELFF
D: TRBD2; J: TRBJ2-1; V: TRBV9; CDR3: CASSGGLAGDNEQFF
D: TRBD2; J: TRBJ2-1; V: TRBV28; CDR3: CASSTSGVSSYNEQFF
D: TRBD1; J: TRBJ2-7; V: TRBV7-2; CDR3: CASSSQQGYEQYF
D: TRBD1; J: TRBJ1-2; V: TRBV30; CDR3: CAGLDRGYYGYTF
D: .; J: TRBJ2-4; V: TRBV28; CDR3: CASSKQGDGAKNIQYF
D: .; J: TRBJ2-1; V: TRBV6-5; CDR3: CASSYGGGANEQFF
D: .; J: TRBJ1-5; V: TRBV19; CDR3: CASSPGQSGVNQPQHF
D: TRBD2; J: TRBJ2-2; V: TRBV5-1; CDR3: CASRTSGGNTGELFF
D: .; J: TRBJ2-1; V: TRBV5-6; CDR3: CASSRGEAHTNEQFF
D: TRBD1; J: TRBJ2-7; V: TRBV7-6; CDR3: CASSLGGAGGYEQYF
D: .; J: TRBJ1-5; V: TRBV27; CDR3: CASSLSGESNQPQHF
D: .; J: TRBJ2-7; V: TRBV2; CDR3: CASSKTGMVEQYF
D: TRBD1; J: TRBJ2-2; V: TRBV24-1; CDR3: CATRTGATGELFF
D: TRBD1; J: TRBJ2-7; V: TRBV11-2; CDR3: CASSSRQGSYEQYF
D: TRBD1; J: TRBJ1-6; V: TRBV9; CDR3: CASSVDRGSSPLHF
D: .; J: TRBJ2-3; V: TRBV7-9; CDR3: CASSPGVASTDTQYF